These 30 T cell receptor beta chains were all obtained from the same sample, sequenced in a study of shared clonotypes between healthy human individuals. Assay used: immunoSEQ multiplex PCR; TCRdb lists only in-frame clones, some missing. The data show approximately 530,000 clones, roughly 95% seen once. Sequenced: naive CD4+ T cells sorted from blood. Regarding subset: CD45RA+ positively selected. Every receptor here comes from a woman aged 30 to 39 in good health.

A note on this clone: This CDR3 is also generated by other DNA sequences in the sample. CDR3 amino acids: CASSSPGTGSYEQYF. CDR3 bases: TGTGCCAGCAGCTCCCCCGGGACAGGTTCCTACGAGCAGTACTTC. The chain carries TRBV7-9 and TRBJ2-7; TRBD1 matches 8 bases. The CDR3 extends over 15 amino acids. J gave up 1 base and V 4 bases, and 6 bases lay outside the gene matches. Germline loops: CDR1 SEHNR, CDR2 FQNEAQ (reference sequence).

The chain combines TRBV19 with TRBJ2-7, with TRBD2 identical over 9 bases. There are 16 residues in the CDR3. The V segment lost 0 bases and the J segment 0 bases; nucleotides outside the gene matches: 3. Germline loops: CDR1 LNHDA, CDR2 SQIVND (reference sequence). The CDR3, as DNA: TGTGCCAGTAGTATAGACGGTAGCGGGAGCTCCTACGAGCAGTACTTC. Protein product: CASSIDGSGSSYEQYF.

The chain has TRBV5-6 and TRBJ2-7; 8 nucleotides line up with TRBD1. In germline, CDR1 is SGHDT, CDR2 YYEEEE. The CDR3 spans 15 residues. J gave up 2 bases and V 2 bases, and 6 bases lay outside the gene matches. CDR3 sequence: CASSFWDRSAYEQYF. CDR3 DNA: TGTGCCAGCAGCTTTTGGGACAGGAGTGCCTACGAGCAGTACTTC.

The genes are TRBV19 and TRBJ2-5; 11 nucleotides match TRBD2. Germline CDR1 LNHDA, CDR2 SQIVND (reference sequence). Unmatched junction bases numbered 7, after V lost 6 bases and J lost 7 bases. This CDR3 region has 14 residues. The CDR3 loop reads CASRPTSGSGTQYF. Written as DNA, the CDR3 is TGTGCCAGTAGGCCTACTAGCGGGAGCGGGACCCAGTACTTC.

The chain has TRBV2 and TRBJ1-4; 7 bases map to TRBD1. The CDR3 sequence is 17 residues long. Trimming cost V 8 bases and J 2 bases; bases outside gene matches: 14. CDR1 is SNHLY and CDR2 is FYNNEI in the germline V gene. The DNA of the CDR3 is TGTGCCAGCGAAGACAGGGCGCACTCCCAGACTAATGAAAAACTGTTTTTT. This translates into CASEDRAHSQTNEKLFF.

The chain joins TRBV2 to TRBJ2-1; D is perhaps TRBD2 (6 bases). Trimming took 7 bases from V and 8 from J, leaving 9 bases between them. This CDR3 spans 11 amino acids. CDR1 SNHLY and CDR2 FYNNEI come from the germline V gene. The CDR3 DNA reads as TGTGCCAGCACCTGGGGGGATGAGCAGTTCTTC. Amino acids: CASTWGDEQFF. The complete variable domain, with remaining parts taken from reference TRBV2 and TRBJ2-1, reads EPEVTQTPSHQVTQMGQEVILRCVPISNHLYFYWYRQILGQKVEFLVSFYNNEISEKSEIFDDQFSVERPDGSNFTLKIRSTKLEDSAMYFCASTWGDEQFFGPGTRLTVL.

The J gene is TRBJ1-2, the V gene TRBV5-1; 7 nucleotides line up with TRBD1. Germline trimming cut 4 bases from V and 3 bases from J; bases unmatched to any gene: 9. The CDR3 has 15 residues. CDR1 is SGHRS, CDR2 YFSETQ, per germline. DNA for the CDR3: TGCGCCAGCAGCGCCAAAACCGGGACAGACTATGGCTACACCTTC. It encodes CASSAKTGTDYGYTF.

The rearrangement joins TRBV6-1 to TRBJ2-2; D is possibly TRBD2 (5 bases). V lost 8 bases to trimming and J lost 2 bases, with 15 bases between them. The CDR3 covers 15 residues. The germline gives CDR1 MNHNS, CDR2 SASEGT. CDR3 sequence (DNA): TGTGCCAGCTTGAGGGTCCCTAGTAACACCGGGGAGCTGTTTTTT. Its protein is CASLRVPSNTGELFF.

V gene TRBV6-1 combines with J gene TRBJ2-2; D may correspond to TRBD1 or TRBD2 (5 bases each). In germline, CDR1 is MNHNS, CDR2 SASEGT. V was trimmed by 9 bases and J by 1 base, leaving 15 bases between them. This CDR3 comprises 15 residues. The CDR3 here is CASIPGPRNTGELFF. In nucleotides, the CDR3 is TGTGCCAGTATCCCGGGACCTCGGAACACCGGGGAGCTGTTTTTT.

The chain employs TRBV7-9 and TRBJ2-7, with D perhaps TRBD2 (5 bases). This CDR3 spans 13 amino acids. The ends were cut back, 2 bases at V and 4 bases at J, with 9 bases in the middle. Germline V gene sequence: CDR1 SEHNR, CDR2 FQNEAQ (reference sequence). CDR3 sequence: CASSLFRGYEQYF. CDR3 coding DNA: TGTGCCAGCAGCTTATTTCGGGGTTACGAGCAGTACTTC.

The J gene is TRBJ1-5, the V gene TRBV5-3; tentatively, D is TRBD1 (6 bases). TRBV5-3 is sorted into the ORF group, with uncertain function. V shed 3 bases and J shed 12 bases, with 19 bases lying between them. The CDR3 length is 14 residues. CDR3 bases: TGTGCCAGAAGCTCGACAGGACTCGAAAGGTACCAGCATTTT. Protein product: CARSSTGLERYQHF.

This clone appeared once. The genes are TRBV6-5 and TRBJ1-3; D is uncertain. Looked up from germline, CDR1 is MNHEY and CDR2 is SVGAGI. Trimming left V 9 bases short and J 4 bases short, with 10 bases between. The CDR3 covers 12 residues. The CDR3 sequence: CASGSWGNTIYF. Here the CDR3 DNA reads TGTGCCAGTGGCTCGTGGGGAAACACCATATATTTT.

The rearrangement links TRBV19 to TRBJ1-2; D is undetermined. The CDR3 sequence is 14 residues long. V lost 10 bases and J lost 6, with 21 bases in between. CDR1 is LNHDA and CDR2 is SQIVND in the germline V gene (reference sequence). CDR3 sequence: CATHRDRGGDGYTF. In nucleotides, the CDR3 is TGTGCCACACATCGAGACCGAGGCGGGGATGGCTACACCTTC.

This clone was counted between two and nine times. This chain links TRBV18 with TRBJ1-1; D is unresolved. Germline CDR1 reads KGHSH; CDR2 reads LQKENI. Trimming left V 5 bases short and J 2 bases short, with 6 bases between. This CDR3 has 12 residues. The CDR3 region is CASSIENTEAFF. In nucleotides, the CDR3 is TGTGCCAGCTCAATCGAAAACACTGAAGCTTTCTTT.

The chain employs TRBV19 and TRBJ2-6, with D maybe TRBD1 (5 bases). Germline CDR1 LNHDA, CDR2 SQIVND (reference sequence). Between the trimmed V and J ends, which lost 7 bases and 0 bases, there was a span of 16 bases. CDR3 size: 17 residues. The CDR3 DNA follows: TGTGCCAGTATCAGGGCCGCCACCCTCTCTGGGGCCAACGTCCTGACTTTC. Translating it yields CASIRAATLSGANVLTF.

This clone has just one count. J is TRBJ1-3 and V is TRBV7-9; D remains unclear. V lost 6 bases, J lost 0 bases, and 9 bases lay in between. Germline V CDR1 and CDR2: SEHNR, FQNEAQ (reference sequence). The CDR3 has 14 residues. CDR3 amino acids: CASRSDRSGNTIYF. CDR3 in DNA: TGTGCCAGCAGATCCGATCGCTCTGGAAACACCATATATTTT.

The chain links TRBV6-6 to TRBJ2-7; D not certain. V was trimmed by 3 bases and J by 4 bases, leaving 1 base between them. Per germline, CDR1 MNHNY and CDR2 SVGAGI (reference sequence). The length of the CDR3 is 10 residues. The CDR3 loop is CASSYYEQYF. CDR3 in DNA: TGTGCCAGCAGTTATTACGAGCAGTACTTC.

V is TRBV5-5 and J is TRBJ2-3; no clear D. In germline, CDR1 is SGHKS, CDR2 YYEKEE (reference sequence). The CDR3 runs 14 residues. The V and J ends lost 0 bases and 3 bases respectively, with 8 bases between them. In DNA, the CDR3 is TGTGCCAGCAGCTTGGCTCAGGCAACAGATACGCAGTATTTT. It encodes CASSLAQATDTQYF.

This clone has only one observation. The V call is TRBV6-5, the J call TRBJ2-5; D gene uncertain. With the DNA end fitting TRBJ2-7 better, the J assignment may be wrong. The CDR3 length is 11 residues. Germline values: CDR1 MNHEY, CDR2 SVGAGI. CDR3 sequence reads: CASSSYYEQYF. CDR3 nucleotides: TGTGCCAGCAGTTCTTACTACGAGCAGTACTTC.

V is TRBV2 and J is TRBJ1-1; a weak D match, TRBD1 (6 bases). Germline V lookup: CDR1 SNHLY, CDR2 FYNNEI. V lost 9 bases and J 2 bases, leaving 10 bases between the germline ends. The CDR3 has 12 amino acids. CDR3 in amino acids: CASGQTNTEAFF. The CDR3 DNA is TGTGCCAGTGGACAGACAAACACTGAAGCTTTCTTT. The full variable domain, rest sourced from reference TRBV2 and TRBJ1-1, is EPEVTQTPSHQVTQMGQEVILRCVPISNHLYFYWYRQILGQKVEFLVSFYNNEISEKSEIFDDQFSVERPDGSNFTLKIRSTKLEDSAMYFCASGQTNTEAFFGQGTRLTVV.

The chain has TRBV28 and TRBJ1-6; TRBD1 matches 8 bases. CDR1 and CDR2 from the germline V gene are MDHEN and SYDVKM. Trimming removed 2 bases from V and 11 bases from J; junction bases left unmatched: 5. This CDR3 region has 14 residues. The CDR3 DNA sequence: TGTGCCAGCAGTTTAGGAGGGACAGGAACACCCCTCCACTTT. Its protein is CASSLGGTGTPLHF.

The rearrangement links TRBV4-1 to TRBJ1-5; D unresolved. The V end was cut by 0 bases, the J end by 1 base, with 13 bases between. The CDR3 loop spans 17 amino acids. CDR1 and CDR2 (germline): MGHRA, YSYEKL. As DNA, the CDR3 is TGCGCCAGCAGCCAAGATGTAGGGATTGGAAGCAATCAGCCCCAGCATTTT. This gives the protein CASSQDVGIGSNQPQHF.

The rearrangement joins TRBV5-5 to TRBJ1-1; a possible D gene is TRBD1 (6 bases). The CDR3 runs 16 residues. CDR1 and CDR2 (germline): SGHKS, YYEKEE (reference sequence). Trimming took 3 bases from V and 0 from J, leaving 15 bases between them. In DNA, the CDR3 is TGTGCCAGCAGCTCCCCCACGGGACAAATGAACACTGAAGCTTTCTTT. It is translated as CASSSPTGQMNTEAFF.

The gene calls are TRBV6-6 and TRBJ2-7; D unclear. V was clipped by 3 bases and J by 5 bases, with 17 bases between them. The CDR3 sequence is 15 residues long. Looked up from germline, CDR1 is MNHNY and CDR2 is SVGAGI (reference sequence). CDR3 sequence (DNA): TGTGCCAGCAGTTATCGGGCAACAGCCCATGACGAGCAGTACTTC. Protein: CASSYRATAHDEQYF.

This chain links TRBV7-2 with TRBJ1-1; 7 nucleotides line up with TRBD1. J lost 5 bases, V lost 5 bases, and 14 bases had no gene match. Germline V gives CDR1 SGHTA, CDR2 FQGNSA. This CDR3 comprises 16 residues. The CDR3 nucleotides read TGTGCCAGCAGCACGCACAGGGGAGCATCCGGGACTGAAGCTTTCTTT. The encoded protein is CASSTHRGASGTEAFF.

This chain links TRBV27 with TRBJ1-1; D is possibly TRBD1 (5 bases). The CDR3 has 16 residues. The germline V gene has CDR1 MNHEY and CDR2 SMNVEV (reference sequence). V was clipped by 10 bases and J by 1 base, with 22 bases between them. The CDR3 reads CATTPTWGEENTEAFF. For the CDR3, the DNA is TGTGCCACCACACCCACTTGGGGGGAGGAGAACACTGAAGCTTTCTTT.

The gene calls are TRBV18 and TRBJ1-2; 10 bases line up with TRBD1. The CDR3 length is 13 residues. Germline CDR1 and CDR2: KGHSH and LQKENI. V shed 4 bases and J 8 bases; nucleotides not matched to a gene: 4. CDR3 DNA sequence: TGTGCCAGCTCACGACAGGGGGCGCCGGGCTACACCTTC. It is translated as CASSRQGAPGYTF.

The chain recombines TRBV2 with TRBJ2-5; D possibly corresponds to TRBD2 (6 bases). Germline V gives CDR1 SNHLY, CDR2 FYNNEI. The CDR3 spans 12 residues. V lost 7 bases and J lost 4, with 10 bases in between. This chain's CDR3 is CASKARGETQYF. Here the CDR3 DNA reads TGTGCCAGCAAAGCGCGGGGAGAGACCCAGTACTTC.

The gene calls are TRBV2 and TRBJ2-2; 10 bases agree with TRBD2. Germline assignment: CDR1 SNHLY and CDR2 FYNNEI. CDR3 length: 16 residues. Unmatched junction bases numbered 7, after V lost 4 bases and J lost 5 bases. CDR3 in amino acids: CASSGLAGVGTGELFF. In nucleotides, the CDR3 is TGTGCCAGCAGTGGTCTAGCGGGAGTAGGGACCGGGGAGCTGTTTTTT.

The chain carries TRBV7-2 and TRBJ2-1; D possibly corresponds to TRBD2 (6 bases). The ends were cut back, 2 bases at V and 11 bases at J, with 13 bases in the middle. The V gene's germline CDR1 is SGHTA and CDR2 FQGNSA. The CDR3 covers 13 residues. The CDR3 region is CASSLRDREKQFF. The CDR3 DNA reads as TGTGCCAGCAGCTTAAGGGATCGGGAGAAGCAGTTCTTC. The full variable domain, completed using reference TRBV7-2 and TRBJ2-1, is GAGVSQSPSNKVTEKGKDVELRCDPISGHTALYWYRQSLGQGLEFLIYFQGNSAPDKSGLPSDRFSAERTGGSVSTLTIQRTQQEDSAVYLCASSLRDREKQFFGPGTRLTVL.